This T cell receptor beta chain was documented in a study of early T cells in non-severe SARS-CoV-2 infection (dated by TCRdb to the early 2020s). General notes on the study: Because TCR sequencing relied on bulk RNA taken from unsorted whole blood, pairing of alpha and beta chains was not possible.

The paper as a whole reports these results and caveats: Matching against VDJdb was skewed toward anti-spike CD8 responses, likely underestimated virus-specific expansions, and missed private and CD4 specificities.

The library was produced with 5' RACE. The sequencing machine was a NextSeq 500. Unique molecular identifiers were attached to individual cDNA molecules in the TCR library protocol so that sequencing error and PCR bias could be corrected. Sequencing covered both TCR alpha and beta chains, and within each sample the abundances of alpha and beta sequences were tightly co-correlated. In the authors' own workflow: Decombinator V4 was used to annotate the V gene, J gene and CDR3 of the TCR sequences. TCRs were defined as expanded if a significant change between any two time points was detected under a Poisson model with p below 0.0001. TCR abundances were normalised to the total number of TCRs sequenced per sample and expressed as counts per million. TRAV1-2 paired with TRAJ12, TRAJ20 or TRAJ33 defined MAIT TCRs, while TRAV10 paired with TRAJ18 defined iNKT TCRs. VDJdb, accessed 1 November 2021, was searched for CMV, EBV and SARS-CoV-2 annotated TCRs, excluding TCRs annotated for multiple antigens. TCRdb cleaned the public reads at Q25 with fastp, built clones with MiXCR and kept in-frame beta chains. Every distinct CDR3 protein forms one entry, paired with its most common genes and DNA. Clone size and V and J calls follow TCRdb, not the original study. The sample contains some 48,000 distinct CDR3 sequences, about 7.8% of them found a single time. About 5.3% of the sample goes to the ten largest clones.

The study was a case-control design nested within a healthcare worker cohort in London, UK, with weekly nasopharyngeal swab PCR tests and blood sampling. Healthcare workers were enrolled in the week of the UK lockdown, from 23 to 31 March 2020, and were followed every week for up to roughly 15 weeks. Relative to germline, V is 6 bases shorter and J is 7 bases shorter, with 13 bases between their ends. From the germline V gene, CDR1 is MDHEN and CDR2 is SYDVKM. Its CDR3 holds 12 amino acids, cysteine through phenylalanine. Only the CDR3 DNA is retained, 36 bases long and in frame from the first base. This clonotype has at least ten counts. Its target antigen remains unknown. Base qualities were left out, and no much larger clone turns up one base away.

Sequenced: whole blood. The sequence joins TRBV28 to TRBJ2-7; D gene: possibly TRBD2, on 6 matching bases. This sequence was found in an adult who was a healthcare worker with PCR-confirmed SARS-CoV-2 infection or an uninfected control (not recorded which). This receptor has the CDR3 CASSPGLREQYF. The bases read TGTGCCAGCAGCCCGGGACTGAGAGAGCAGTACTTC.